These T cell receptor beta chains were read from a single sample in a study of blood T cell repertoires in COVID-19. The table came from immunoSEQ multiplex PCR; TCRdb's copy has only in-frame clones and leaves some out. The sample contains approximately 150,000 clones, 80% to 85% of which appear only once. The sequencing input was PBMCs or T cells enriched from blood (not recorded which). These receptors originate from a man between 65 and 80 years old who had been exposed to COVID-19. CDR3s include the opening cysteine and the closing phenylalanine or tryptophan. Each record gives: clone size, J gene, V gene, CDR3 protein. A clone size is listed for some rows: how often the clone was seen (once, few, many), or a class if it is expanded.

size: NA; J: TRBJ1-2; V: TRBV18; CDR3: CASSPRTSGTGGASTF
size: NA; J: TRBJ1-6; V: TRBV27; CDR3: CASSSSGTGGIRSPLHF
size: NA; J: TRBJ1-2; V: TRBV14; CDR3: CASSQGQGSGGYTF
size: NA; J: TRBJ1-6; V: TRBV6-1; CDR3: CASSEVFGNSPLHF
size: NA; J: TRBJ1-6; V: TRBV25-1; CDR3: CASSVLFSNSPLHF
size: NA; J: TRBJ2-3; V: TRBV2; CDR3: CASSEASGTQYF
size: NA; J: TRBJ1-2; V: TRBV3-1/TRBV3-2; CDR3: CASSLQGAVDGYTF
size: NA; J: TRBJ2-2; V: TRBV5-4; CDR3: CASSKNGQGNTGELFF
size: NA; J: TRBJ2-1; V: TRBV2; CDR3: CASKARGNAYNEQFF
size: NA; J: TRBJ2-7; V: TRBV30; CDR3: CAWNWVGGESQYF
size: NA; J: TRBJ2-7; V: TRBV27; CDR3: CASSSHQGYEQYF
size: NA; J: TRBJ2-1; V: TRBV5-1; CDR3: CASSRGLAGYNEQFF
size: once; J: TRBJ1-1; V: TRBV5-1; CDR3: CASSLGQRNTEAFF
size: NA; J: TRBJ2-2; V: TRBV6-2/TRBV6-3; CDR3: CASSSRGGPNTGELFF
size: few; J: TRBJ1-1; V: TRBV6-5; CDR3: CASSQGSMNTEAFF
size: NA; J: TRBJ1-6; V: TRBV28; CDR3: CASSSQDGGGNSPLHF
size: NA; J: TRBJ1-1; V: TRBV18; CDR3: CASSPQGRNTEAFF
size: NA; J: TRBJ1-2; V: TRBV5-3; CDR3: CARSRARYGYTF
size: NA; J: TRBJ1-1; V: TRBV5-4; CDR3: CASSLAGVRNTEAFF
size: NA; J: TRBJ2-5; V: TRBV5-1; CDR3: CASSLVLAGTGETQYF
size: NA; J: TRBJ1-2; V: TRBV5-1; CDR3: CASSLGAVYGYTF
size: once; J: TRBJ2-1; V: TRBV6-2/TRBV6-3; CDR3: CASSYSGGRPYNEQFF
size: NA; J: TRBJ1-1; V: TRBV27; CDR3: CASSSFPMDRGRPADTEAFF
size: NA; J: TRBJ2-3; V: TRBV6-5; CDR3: CATRSPGTDTQYF
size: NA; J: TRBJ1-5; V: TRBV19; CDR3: CASSRQGNQPQHF
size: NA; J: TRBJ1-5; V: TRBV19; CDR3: CASRQGLSNQPQHF
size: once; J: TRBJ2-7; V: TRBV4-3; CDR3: CASSQRIGQEPSYEQYF
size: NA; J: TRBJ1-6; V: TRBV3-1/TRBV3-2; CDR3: CASSHPGPRFSYNSPLHF
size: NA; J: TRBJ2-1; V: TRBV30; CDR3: CAWTPNLGGLEQFF
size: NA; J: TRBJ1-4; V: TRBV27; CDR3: CASTAGGGGEKLFF